This is a list of T cell receptor beta chains from one sample in a study of shared clonotypes between healthy human individuals. Sequencing was performed with immunoSEQ multiplex PCR; in TCRdb, only in-frame clones are kept and a portion is missing. The sample has a few hundred thousand clones, about 96% seen once; the top ten hold roughly 0.055%. Sequencing was carried out using naive CD4+ T cells sorted from blood. These receptors came from a woman aged 25 to 39 in good health. The CDR3 runs from the conserved cysteine through the conserved F or W. D genes are given only for firm matches. Not every row has a clone size; where given, it reads once, few, many or a size class.

-,TRBV7-2,15,-,TRBJ1-5,TGTGCCAGCAGCAGTAAAGCTTCCGTCAATCAGCCCCAGCATTTT,CASSSKASVNQPQHF
-,TRBV29-1,11,-,TRBJ2-5,TGCAGCGTTGTCCGGGGGGAGACCCAGTACTTC,CSVVRGETQYF
TRBD2,TRBV18,14,-,TRBJ2-5,TGTGCCAGCTCACCGGGGACTAGCAGAGAGACCCAGTACTTC,CASSPGTSRETQYF
-,TRBV7-6,19,-,TRBJ2-1,TGTGCCAGCAGCTTAGCGGTGTGGTTGGGGAGGACCACCTACAATGAGCAGTTCTTC,CASSLAVWLGRTTYNEQFF
-,TRBV5-1,14,once,TRBJ2-5,TGCGCCAGCAGCCCGACAGCCCTAAAAGAGACCCAGTACTTC,CASSPTALKETQYF
-,TRBV27,14,-,TRBJ1-4,TGTGCCAGCAGTGGGGTAGCAACTAATGAAAAACTGTTTTTT,CASSGVATNEKLFF
TRBD1,TRBV30,14,-,TRBJ2-5,TGTGCCTGGAGTGCCGGGACAGGGGTCTTCGGGCAGTACTTC,CAWSAGTGVFGQYF
-,TRBV19,13,-,TRBJ1-5,TGTGCCAGTAGTATGGGAGGGGCTCAGCCCCAGCATTTT,CASSMGGAQPQHF
TRBD1,TRBV7-9,17,-,TRBJ1-1,TGTGCCAGCAGCTTCCCCACAGGGGTAGGATTGACGACTGAAGCTTTCTTT,CASSFPTGVGLTTEAFF
-,TRBV2,12,-,TRBJ1-1,TGTGCCAGCAGTATCGACCCCACTCGACAGAGCTTT,CASSIDPTRQSF
TRBD2,TRBV25-1,16,-,TRBJ2-3,TGTGCCACCCAAACGTGGGTAGCGGGAGTTGGAGATACGCAGTATTTT,CATQTWVAGVGDTQYF
-,TRBV11-2,16,-,TRBJ1-4,TGTGCCAGCAGCTCGACCGCGGCAGGAACTAATGAAAAACTGTTTTTT,CASSSTAAGTNEKLFF
-,TRBV28,15,once,TRBJ1-4,TGTGCCAGCAGTCCGTACGGGGCCCTTAATGAAAAACTGTTTTTT,CASSPYGALNEKLFF
TRBD1,TRBV27,14,-,TRBJ2-5,TGTGCCAGCAGTGGAAAACAGGGGCAAGAGACCCAGTACTTC,CASSGKQGQETQYF
TRBD1,TRBV7-8,13,once,TRBJ2-7,TGTGCCAGCAGCTGGGACAGATACTACGAGCAGTACTTC,CASSWDRYYEQYF
-,TRBV28,14,-,TRBJ1-4,TGTGCCAGCAGCCGAGGGGACGCTCCTGAAAAACTGTTTTTT,CASSRGDAPEKLFF
-,TRBV2,16,-,TRBJ2-2,TGTGCCAGCAGTGAAAGGGAGCAGGGGCAGTTCGGGGAGCTGTTTTTT,CASSEREQGQFGELFF
-,TRBV6-1,15,-,TRBJ2-4,TGTGCCAGCAGTCCGACATTACCAGCCAAAAACATTCAGTACTTC,CASSPTLPAKNIQYF
-,TRBV6-6,16,-,TRBJ2-6,TGTGCCAGCAGTTTTAGTGGGACTTCTGGGGCCAACGTCCTGACTTTC,CASSFSGTSGANVLTF
-,TRBV18,13,-,TRBJ2-5,TGTGCCAGCTCACCACCACAACAAGAGACCCAGTACTTC,CASSPPQQETQYF